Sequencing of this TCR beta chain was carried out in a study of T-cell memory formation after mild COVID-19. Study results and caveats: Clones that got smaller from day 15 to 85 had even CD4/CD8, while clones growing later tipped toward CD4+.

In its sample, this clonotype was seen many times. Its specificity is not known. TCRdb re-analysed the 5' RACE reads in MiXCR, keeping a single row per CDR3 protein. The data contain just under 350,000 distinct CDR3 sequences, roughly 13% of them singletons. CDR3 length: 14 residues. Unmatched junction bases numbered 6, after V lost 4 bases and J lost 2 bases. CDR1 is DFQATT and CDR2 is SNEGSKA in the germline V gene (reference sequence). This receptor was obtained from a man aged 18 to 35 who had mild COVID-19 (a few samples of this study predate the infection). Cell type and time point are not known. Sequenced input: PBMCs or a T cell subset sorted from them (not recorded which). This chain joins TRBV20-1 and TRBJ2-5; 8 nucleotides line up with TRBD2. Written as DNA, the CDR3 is TGCAGTGCTACCCGACTAGCGCTTCAAGAGACCCAGTACTTC. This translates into CSATRLALQETQYF.